Listed below are T cell receptor beta chains from one sample, sequenced in a study of OX40 agonist ivuxolimab in advanced cancers. The table came from immunoSEQ multiplex PCR; TCRdb's copy has only in-frame clones and leaves some out. The repertoire holds tens of thousands of clones, with around 90% as singletons. Sequencing used CD4+ or CD8+ T cells sorted from blood, obtained in a trial of the OX40 agonist ivuxolimab. Receptor source: an adult with an advanced solid tumor such as melanoma, head and neck, liver or kidney cancer. The CDR3 runs from the conserved cysteine through the conserved F or W. D genes are given only for firm matches. Clone size is given for some rows only: seen once, a few or many times, or a class if the clone is expanded.

V	J	D	size	DNA	CDR3
TRBV15	TRBJ1-3	-	-	TGTGCCACCAGCAGAGATCGGGGTGCAGGGAGTGGAAACACCATATATTTT	CATSRDRGAGSGNTIYF
TRBV2	TRBJ1-5	-	-	TGTGCCAGCAGTGAGGGCCGGCCGTTGGGGCCCCAGCATTTT	CASSEGRPLGPQHF
TRBV9	TRBJ2-1	-	-	TGTGCCAGCAGCGTCCACAGTAGGTCAGGGGATGAGCAGTTCTTC	CASSVHSRSGDEQFF
TRBV5-5	TRBJ2-7	-	-	TGTGCCAGCAGCGAAAGACAGGTTTCCTACGAGCAGTACTTC	CASSERQVSYEQYF
TRBV15	TRBJ1-2	-	-	TGTGCCACCAGCAGAGGTGGGGGAAACTATGGCTACACCTTC	CATSRGGGNYGYTF
TRBV5-6	TRBJ2-5	-	once	TGTGCCAGCAGGAACTGGGGGACGGGGGAGACCCAGTACTTC	CASRNWGTGETQYF
TRBV18	TRBJ2-1	TRBD2	-	TGTGCCAGCTCACCAGTTAGCGGGGGCGGCAATGAGCAGTTCTTC	CASSPVSGGGNEQFF
TRBV5-1	TRBJ2-7	-	-	TGCGCCAGCAGAGTCTCGTCGGCATCCGAGCAGTACTTC	CASRVSSASEQYF
TRBV18	TRBJ1-1	-	-	TGTGCCAGCTCACCAAACCCCCCCGGGAGTGGAACTGAAGCTTTCTTT	CASSPNPPGSGTEAFF
TRBV10-3	TRBJ1-2	TRBD1	-	TGTGCCATCAGTGGGGGACAGAGCCTGAACTATGGCTACACCTTC	CAISGGQSLNYGYTF
TRBV2	TRBJ1-5	-	-	TGTGCCAGTCGGGGAGAGCCGAAACAGCCCCAGCATTTT	CASRGEPKQPQHF
TRBV5-6	TRBJ1-2	-	-	TGTGCCAGCAGCTTGGCCAGACTAGGGGGCTACACCTTC	CASSLARLGGYTF
TRBV7-2	TRBJ1-3	TRBD1	once	TGTGCCAGCAGCTTCGGGACAGCTGGAAACACCATATATTTT	CASSFGTAGNTIYF
TRBV28	TRBJ2-7	-	-	TGTGCCAGCAGGATGACAGGCAACTACGAGCAGTACTTC	CASRMTGNYEQYF
TRBV28	TRBJ2-5	-	-	TGTGCCAGCAAACCAAGGGCAGGGGGGATCGAGACCCAGTACTTC	CASKPRAGGIETQYF
TRBV6-1	TRBJ2-3	-	-	TGTGCCAGCAGCGAAGGGGCGGGACGCTCCCATCGTAGCACAGATACGCAGTATTTT	CASSEGAGRSHRSTDTQYF